This TCR beta chain was identified during a study of blood T cells in healthy people across ages. Study-wide points: Strong correlation existed between TCR beta diversity and naive T cell percentage. Higher diversity, along with more naive CD4+ cells, distinguished long-lived donors from aged donors. Unsorted PBMCs blocked a conclusive comparison of naive and antigen-experienced cells.

This clonotype has just a few counts. What it binds is not known. The use of a sample-barcoded 5' primer and a J-beta primer mix characterized a second PCR of roughly 7 to 11 cycles. TCRdb processed the 5' RACE reads anew with MiXCR; each CDR3 protein has one entry. The table has over 600,000 distinct CDR3 sequences, roughly 50% seen once. The sample comprised blood. The source is a man aged 40-50 years in good health.

The CDR3 nucleotides are TGTGCCAGCAGCTTAGGTGGAGGGACGTCAGGCGAGCAGTACTTC. Encoded protein: CASSLGGGTSGEQYF. V usage is TRBV11-1 and J usage is TRBJ2-7; a weak D match, TRBD2 (6 bases). CDR3 length: 15 amino acids. Germline CDR1 is SGHAT and CDR2 is FQDESV (reference sequence). The germline V and J ends were trimmed by 1 base and 6 bases, with 16 bases remaining between them.